This TCR beta chain comes out of a study of OX40 agonist ivuxolimab in advanced cancers. This CDR3 is 14 amino acids long. Germline lookup yields CDR1 MDHEN and CDR2 SYDVKM. Repertoires were generated with immunoSEQ multiplex PCR, while TCRdb's copy carries only in-frame clones and drops some. The sample has tens of thousands of clones, over 80% seen once; the top ten hold roughly half. V and J are TRBV28 and TRBJ2-5; 9 bases align to TRBD1. The tail of the sequence fits TRBJ2-7 better, so the J call may be wrong. This specimen consisted of CD4+ or CD8+ T cells sorted from blood, obtained in a trial of the OX40 agonist ivuxolimab. The source of this sequence is an adult with an advanced solid tumor such as melanoma, head and neck, liver or kidney cancer. The chain's CDR3 is CASSTLQGANEQYF. CDR3 sequence (DNA): TGTGCCAGCAGTACCCTACAGGGGGCCAACGAGCAGTACTTC.